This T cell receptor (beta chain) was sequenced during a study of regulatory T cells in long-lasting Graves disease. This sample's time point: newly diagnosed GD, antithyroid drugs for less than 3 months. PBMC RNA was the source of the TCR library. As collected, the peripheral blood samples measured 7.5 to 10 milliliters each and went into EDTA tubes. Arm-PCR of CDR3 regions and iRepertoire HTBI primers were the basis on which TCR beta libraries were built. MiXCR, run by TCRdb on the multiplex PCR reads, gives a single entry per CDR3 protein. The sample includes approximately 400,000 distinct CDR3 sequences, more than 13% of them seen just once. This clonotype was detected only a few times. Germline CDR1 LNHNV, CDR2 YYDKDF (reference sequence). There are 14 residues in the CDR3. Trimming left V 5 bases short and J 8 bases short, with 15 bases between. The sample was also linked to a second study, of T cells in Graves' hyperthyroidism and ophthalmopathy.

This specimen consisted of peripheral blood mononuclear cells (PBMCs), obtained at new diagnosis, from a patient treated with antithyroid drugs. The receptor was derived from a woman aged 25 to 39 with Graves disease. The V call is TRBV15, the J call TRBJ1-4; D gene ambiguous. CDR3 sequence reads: CATSGRVGEEKLFF. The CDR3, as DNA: TGTGCCACCAGCGGACGCGTGGGAGAGGAAAAACTGTTTTTT.